The T cell receptor beta chain under discussion was sequenced for a study of Graves' ophthalmopathy and Graves' hyperthyroidism. The CDR3 is made up of 10 amino acids. Trimming removed 6 bases from V and 9 bases from J, with 6 bases in between. Scientists amplified the TCR beta CDR3 regions from RNA transcripts. RT-PCR in the first round used HTBI primers; a second-round multiplex PCR followed. TCRdb processed the multiplex PCR reads anew with MiXCR; each CDR3 protein has one entry. Of approximately 700,000 distinct CDR3 sequences in the sample, 35% to 50% were seen once. The source is an adult man with Graves' ophthalmopathy. V is TRBV12-3 or TRBV12-4 and J is TRBJ1-5; no clear D gene. Sequenced material: peripheral blood. The CDR3 loop reads CASSKRPQHF. Here the CDR3 DNA reads TGTGCCAGCAGCAAGCGGCCCCAGCATTTT.